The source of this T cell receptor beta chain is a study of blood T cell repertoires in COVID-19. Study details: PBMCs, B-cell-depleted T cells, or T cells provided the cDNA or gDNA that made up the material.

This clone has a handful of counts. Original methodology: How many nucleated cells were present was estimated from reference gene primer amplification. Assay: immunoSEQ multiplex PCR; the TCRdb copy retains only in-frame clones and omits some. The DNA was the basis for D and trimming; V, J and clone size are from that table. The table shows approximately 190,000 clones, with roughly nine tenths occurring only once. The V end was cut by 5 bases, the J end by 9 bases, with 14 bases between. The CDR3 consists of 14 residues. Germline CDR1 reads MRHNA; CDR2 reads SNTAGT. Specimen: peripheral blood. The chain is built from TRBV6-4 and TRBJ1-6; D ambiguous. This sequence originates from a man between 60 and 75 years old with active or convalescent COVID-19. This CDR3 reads CASSPSPGGSPLHF. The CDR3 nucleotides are TGTGCCAGCAGTCCTTCCCCCGGCGGTTCACCCCTCCACTTT.